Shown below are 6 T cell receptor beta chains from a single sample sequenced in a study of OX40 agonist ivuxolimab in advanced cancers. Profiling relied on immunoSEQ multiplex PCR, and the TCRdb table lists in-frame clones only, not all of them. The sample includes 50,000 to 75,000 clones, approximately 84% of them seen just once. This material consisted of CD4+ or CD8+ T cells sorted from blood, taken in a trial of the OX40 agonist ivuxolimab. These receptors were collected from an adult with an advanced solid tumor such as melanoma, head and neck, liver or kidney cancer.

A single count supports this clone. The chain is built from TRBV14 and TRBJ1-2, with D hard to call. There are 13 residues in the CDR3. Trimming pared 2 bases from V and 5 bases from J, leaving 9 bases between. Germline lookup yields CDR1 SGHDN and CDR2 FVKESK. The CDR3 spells CASSQYSPYGYTF. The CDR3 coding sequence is TGTGCCAGCAGCCAATACAGTCCTTATGGCTACACCTTC.

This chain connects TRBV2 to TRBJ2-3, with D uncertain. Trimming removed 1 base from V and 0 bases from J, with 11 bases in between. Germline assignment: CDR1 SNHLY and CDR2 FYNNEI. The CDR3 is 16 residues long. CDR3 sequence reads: CASSEGQVTSTDTQYF. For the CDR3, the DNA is TGTGCCAGCAGTGAAGGGCAGGTAACTAGCACAGATACGCAGTATTTT.

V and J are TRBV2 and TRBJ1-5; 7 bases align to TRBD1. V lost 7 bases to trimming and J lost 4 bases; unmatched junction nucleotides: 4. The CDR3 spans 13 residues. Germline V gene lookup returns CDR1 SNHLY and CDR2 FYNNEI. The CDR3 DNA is TGTGCCAGCAATCCAGGGGGTAATCAGCCCCAGCATTTT. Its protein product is CASNPGGNQPQHF.

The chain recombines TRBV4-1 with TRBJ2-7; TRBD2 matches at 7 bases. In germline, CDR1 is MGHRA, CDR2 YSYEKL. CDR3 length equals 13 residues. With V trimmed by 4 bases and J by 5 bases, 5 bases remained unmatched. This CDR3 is CASSLREAHEQYF. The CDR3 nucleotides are TGCGCCAGCAGCCTCCGGGAGGCCCACGAGCAGTACTTC.

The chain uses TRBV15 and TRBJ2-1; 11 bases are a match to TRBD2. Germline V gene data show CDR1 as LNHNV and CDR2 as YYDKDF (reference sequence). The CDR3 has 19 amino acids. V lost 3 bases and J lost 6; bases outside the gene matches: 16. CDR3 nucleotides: TGTGCCACCAGCAGTGGCCATAGTTTCACTAGCGGGAGCGGCAATGAGCAGTTCTTC. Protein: CATSSGHSFTSGSGNEQFF.

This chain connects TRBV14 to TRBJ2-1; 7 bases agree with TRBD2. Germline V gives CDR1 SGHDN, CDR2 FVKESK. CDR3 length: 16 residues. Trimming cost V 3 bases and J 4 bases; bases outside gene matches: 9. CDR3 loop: CASSQREIRQYNEQFF. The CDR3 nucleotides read TGTGCCAGCAGCCAGCGGGAGATTAGGCAGTACAATGAGCAGTTCTTC.